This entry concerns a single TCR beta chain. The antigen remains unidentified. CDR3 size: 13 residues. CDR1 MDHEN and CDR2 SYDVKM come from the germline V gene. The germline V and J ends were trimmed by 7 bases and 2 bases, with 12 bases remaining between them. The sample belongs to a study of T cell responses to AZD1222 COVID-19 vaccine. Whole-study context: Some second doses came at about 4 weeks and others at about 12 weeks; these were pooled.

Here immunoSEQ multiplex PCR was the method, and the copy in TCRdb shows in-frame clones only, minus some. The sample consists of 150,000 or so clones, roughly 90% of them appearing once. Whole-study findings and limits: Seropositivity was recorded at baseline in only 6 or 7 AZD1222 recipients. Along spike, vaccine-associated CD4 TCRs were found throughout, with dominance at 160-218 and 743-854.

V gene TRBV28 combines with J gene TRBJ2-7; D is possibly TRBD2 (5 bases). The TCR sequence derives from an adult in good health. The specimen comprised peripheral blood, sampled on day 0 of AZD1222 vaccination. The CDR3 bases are TGTGCCAGCACTTCAAGCGGCGCCTACGAGCAGTACTTC. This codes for CASTSSGAYEQYF. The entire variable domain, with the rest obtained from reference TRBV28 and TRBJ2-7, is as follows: DVKVTQSSRYLVKRTGEKVFLECVQDMDHENMFWYRQDPGLGLRLIYFSYDVKMKEKGDIPEGYSVSREKKERFSLILESASTNQTSMYLCASTSSGAYEQYFGPGTRLTVT.